This record concerns one T cell receptor (beta chain) sequence. Its target is not known. V was shortened by 3 bases and J by 2 bases, with 6 bases between the two germline ends. The V gene's germline CDR1 is SGHRS and CDR2 YFSETQ. The CDR3 has 12 residues. This entry comes from a study of cytomegalovirus exposure and HLA in healthy donors. Study observations and caveats: Among TCR beta chains, those listed as cytomegalovirus-associated numbered approximately 150. Cytomegalovirus status, reportedly, was diagnosed with high specificity and sensitivity by the classifier. Through in vitro validation, a few CMV-associated chains were shown to be specific for CMV antigens.

Some clones are missing from TCRdb's copy, which holds only in-frame ones; the method was immunoSEQ multiplex PCR. There are approximately 160,000 clones in the sample; just under 85% occur only once, and about 2% lies in the top ten. The V and J genes are TRBV5-1 and TRBJ2-7; TRBD1 might be the D (5 bases). Sequenced sample: PBMCs. The clonotype was recovered from a man aged 25-40 years in good health and CMV-seropositive. The CDR3 protein is CASSSGTYEQYF. As DNA, the CDR3 is TGCGCCAGCAGCTCAGGGACCTACGAGCAGTACTTC.